The TCR beta chain under discussion was sequenced for a study of T cells after yellow fever vaccination. CDR3 length equals 15 residues. Germline assignment: CDR1 LGHNA and CDR2 YNFKEQ. Trimming cost V 0 bases and J 6 bases, with 14 bases left between them. TCRdb re-called the 5' RACE reads with MiXCR, one entry per CDR3 protein. The sample holds about 45,000 distinct CDR3 sequences, more than 6% seen once. Ten or more counts support this clonotype. Whole-study results and caveats: Across the CD4 and CD8 compartments, a small share of clonotypes was present in both.

The receptor comes from a young man who received the YFV17D yellow fever vaccine. This material consisted of PBMCs, either bulk or a sorted T-cell subset (CD4+, CD8+, memory, or dextramer-sorted; not recorded which), taken 45 days after the yellow fever booster vaccination. The chain uses TRBV4-2 and TRBJ2-5; a weak D match, TRBD1 (7 bases). The CDR3 region has the DNA TGTGCCAGCAGCCAAGAAGGAGGGGGCCCGAAGACCCAGTACTTC. This translates into CASSQEGGGPKTQYF.